This T cell receptor beta chain emerged from a study of PD-1 blockade in classical Hodgkin lymphoma (dated by TCRdb to between 2020 and 2021). In the study overall: Nivolumab dosing was 3 mg/kg intravenously every 2 weeks, continuing until either disease progression or unacceptable toxicity. A peripheral blood immune signature of response to PD-1 blockade in classical Hodgkin lymphoma was defined using TCR beta sequencing and CyTOF. What the research found in general, with its limitations: Baseline TCR diversity was reported as lower in newly diagnosed patients than in healthy donors, and lower still in relapsed/refractory patients. Lower diversity was seen in patients whose nivolumab began less than 1 year after ASCT, and these patients were left out of later analyses so that immune reconstitution would not confound the results. Trial patients with a complete response had baseline diversity similar to that of newly diagnosed patients, while partial responders and progressors had significantly lower diversity. The study covered only a single clinical trial cohort, and the causes of the repertoire differences, possibly disease activity or prior therapy, were still not defined. CD4+ but not CD8+ TCR diversity rose significantly by C4D1 (p=0.0027 vs p=0.16), most apparent in complete responders (p=0.02).

In the germline V gene (reference sequence), CDR1 corresponds to SSHAT and CDR2 to FNYEAQ. Spanning cysteine to phenylalanine, the CDR3 consists of 15 amino acids. The only DNA kept is the CDR3, 45 bases in frame from the first base. Compared with germline, V lacks 4 bases and J lacks 6 bases; bases without a gene match: 8. Genomic DNA was extracted with the Qiagen DNeasy kit from unsorted PBMCs and from negatively selected CD4+ and CD8+ fractions. TCR beta CDR3 regions were subjected to amplification by immunoSEQ multiplex PCR with primers that anneal to V and J segments. A synthetic immune receptor repertoire was used to minimize amplification bias, and remaining bias was computationally removed after sequencing. The paper's processing steps were these. Repertoire diversity was quantified as the Shannon entropy index using custom Python scripts. Unsorted, CD4+ and CD8+ repertoires were analyzed separately, except in combined analyses where CD4+ and CD8+ sequences were merged in silico. A clone counted as expanded when the clone's frequency after treatment rose at least 2-fold relative to C1D1, and clones undetected at baseline were given a pseudocount of 0.5. Clones with 0 or 1 copy at C1D1 were classified as singleton clones, and clones with 2 or more copies were classified as non-singleton clones. By matching protein sequences in sorted samples from the same patient, clones expanded in unsorted samples were annotated as CD4+, CD8+ or unknown. Diversity changes from C1D1 to C4D1 were tested in paired samples using Wilcoxon tests. The table was pulled from immuneACCESS by TCRdb, which kept in-frame rearrangements only. Such tables lose some clones; where checked, under half of the loss comes from unresolved V genes, and the rest has no known cause. V and J calls plus clone size are reproduced from that table; the DNA served to infer D and trimming. The sample table holds 75,000 to 100,000 clones, of which about four fifths were seen once. The ten most abundant clones make up approximately 15% of the sample.

In its sample, this clone was seen a few times. The antigen it recognizes is unknown. No per-base quality is available; no much larger clone lies one base away. Sample time point, as interpreted from the label and publication: cycle 2 day 1 (C2D1) of nivolumab. Every trial patient had relapsed after autologous stem cell transplantation, and cohorts A, B and C differed in prior brentuximab vedotin exposure. The trial cohort comprised about 60 patients with relapsed/refractory classical Hodgkin lymphoma whose best overall responses were complete response, partial response or progressive disease. In the multi-cohort phase II CheckMate 205 trial, trial patients received single-agent nivolumab. An independent review committee assessed best overall response by applying the 2007 International Working Group response criteria. Trial PBMCs were collected just before the start of nivolumab (C1D1) and during therapy at cycle 2 day 1 and cycle 4 day 1. Peripheral blood was collected in 8 mL Vacutainer Cell Preparation Tubes, from which PBMCs were isolated by centrifugation and then cryopreserved.

Rearrangement joined TRBV7-7 to TRBJ1-2; TRBD1 matches 10 bases in the middle. The specimen was peripheral blood mononuclear cells (PBMCs), collected before the second cycle of nivolumab. The origin of this receptor is a human donor with classical Hodgkin lymphoma. The CDR3 region has the sequence CASSYRDRGCNGYTF. The nucleotide sequence is TGTGCCAGCAGCTACCGGGACAGGGGATGTAATGGCTACACCTTC.